The sequence of this T cell receptor (beta chain) was determined in a study of T cell responses to AZD1222 COVID-19 vaccine. The overall study: Second-dose timings of about 4 or about 12 weeks were pooled. Study findings and constraints: When two AZD1222 doses had been given, Spike-specific TCR breadth and depth rose. Reportedly, close to half of spike-specific TCRs are directed against unmutated variant regions.

TCRdb's table, derived via immunoSEQ multiplex PCR, lists solely in-frame clones and lacks some. The table shows 120,000 to 150,000 clones, with 80% to 90% occurring only once. Note on this clone: No antigen is known for it.

The CDR3 covers 12 residues. The V end was cut by 0 bases, the J end by 11 bases, with 10 bases between. Germline V lookup: CDR1 SGHDN, CDR2 FVKESK. The material was peripheral blood, obtained on day 0 of AZD1222 vaccination. The receptor was isolated from an adult in good health. The chain combines TRBV14 with TRBJ1-1; D unclear. CDR3 protein: CASSQDQLGAFF. For the CDR3, the DNA is TGTGCCAGCAGCCAAGATCAGCTGGGGGCTTTCTTT.